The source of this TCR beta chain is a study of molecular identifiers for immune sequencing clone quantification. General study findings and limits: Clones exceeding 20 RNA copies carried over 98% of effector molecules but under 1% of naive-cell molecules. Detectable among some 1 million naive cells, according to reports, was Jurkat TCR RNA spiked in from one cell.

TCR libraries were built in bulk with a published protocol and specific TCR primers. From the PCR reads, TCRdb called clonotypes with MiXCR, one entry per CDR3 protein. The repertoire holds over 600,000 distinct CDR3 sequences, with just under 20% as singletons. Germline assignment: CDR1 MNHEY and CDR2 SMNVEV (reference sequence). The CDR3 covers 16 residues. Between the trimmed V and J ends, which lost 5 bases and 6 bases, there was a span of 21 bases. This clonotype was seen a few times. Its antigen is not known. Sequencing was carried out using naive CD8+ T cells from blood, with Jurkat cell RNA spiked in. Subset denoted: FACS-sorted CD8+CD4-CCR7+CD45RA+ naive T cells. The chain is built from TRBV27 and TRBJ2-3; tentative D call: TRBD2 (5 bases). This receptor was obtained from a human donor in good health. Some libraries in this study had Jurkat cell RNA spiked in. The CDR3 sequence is CASSPLAPRSMDTQYF. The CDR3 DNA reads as TGTGCCAGCAGTCCCCTAGCACCCCGGAGCATGGATACGCAGTATTTT.